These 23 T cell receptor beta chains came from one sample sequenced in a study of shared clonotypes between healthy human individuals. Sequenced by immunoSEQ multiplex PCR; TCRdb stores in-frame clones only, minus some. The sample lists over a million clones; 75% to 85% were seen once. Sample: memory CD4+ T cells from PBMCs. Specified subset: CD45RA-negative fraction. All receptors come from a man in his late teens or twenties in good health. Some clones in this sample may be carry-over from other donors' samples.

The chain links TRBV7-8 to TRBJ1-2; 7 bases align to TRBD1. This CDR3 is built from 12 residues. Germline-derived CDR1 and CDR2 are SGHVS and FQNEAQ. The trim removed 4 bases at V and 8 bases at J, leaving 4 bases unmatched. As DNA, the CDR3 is TGTGCCAGCAGCTCAAGGGGGCCCGGCTACACCTTC. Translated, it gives CASSSRGPGYTF.

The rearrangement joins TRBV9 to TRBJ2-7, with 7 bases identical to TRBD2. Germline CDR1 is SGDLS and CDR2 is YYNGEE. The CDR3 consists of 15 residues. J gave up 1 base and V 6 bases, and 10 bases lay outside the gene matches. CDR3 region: CASNPRGDRSYEQYF. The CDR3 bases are TGTGCCAGCAACCCTCGGGGGGACCGGTCCTACGAGCAGTACTTC.

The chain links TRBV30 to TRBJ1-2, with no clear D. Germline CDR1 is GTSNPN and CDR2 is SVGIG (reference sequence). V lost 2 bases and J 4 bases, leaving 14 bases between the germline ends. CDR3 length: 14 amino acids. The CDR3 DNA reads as TGTGCCTGGAGTTTCCCACAGCGTACCTATGGCTACACCTTC. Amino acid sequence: CAWSFPQRTYGYTF. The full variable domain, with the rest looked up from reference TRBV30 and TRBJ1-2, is SQTIHQWPATLVQPVGSPLSLECTVEGTSNPNLYWYRQAAGRGLQLLFYSVGIGQISSEVPQNLSASRPQDRQFILSSKKLLLSDSGFYLCAWSFPQRTYGYTFGSGTRLTVV.

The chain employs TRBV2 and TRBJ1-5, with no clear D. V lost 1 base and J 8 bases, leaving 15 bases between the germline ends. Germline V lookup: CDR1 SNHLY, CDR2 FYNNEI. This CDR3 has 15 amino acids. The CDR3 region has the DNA TGTGCCAGCAGTGAAGATACGGCGAGGGTTAAGCCCCAGCATTTT. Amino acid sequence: CASSEDTARVKPQHF. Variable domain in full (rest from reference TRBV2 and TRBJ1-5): EPEVTQTPSHQVTQMGQEVILRCVPISNHLYFYWYRQILGQKVEFLVSFYNNEISEKSEIFDDQFSVERPDGSNFTLKIRSTKLEDSAMYFCASSEDTARVKPQHFGDGTRLSIL.

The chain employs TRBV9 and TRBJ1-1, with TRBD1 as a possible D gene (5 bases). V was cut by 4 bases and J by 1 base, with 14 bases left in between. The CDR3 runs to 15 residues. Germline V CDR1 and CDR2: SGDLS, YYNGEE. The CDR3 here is CASSPQGAANTEAFF. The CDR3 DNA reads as TGTGCCAGCAGCCCCCAAGGGGCGGCGAACACTGAAGCTTTCTTT.

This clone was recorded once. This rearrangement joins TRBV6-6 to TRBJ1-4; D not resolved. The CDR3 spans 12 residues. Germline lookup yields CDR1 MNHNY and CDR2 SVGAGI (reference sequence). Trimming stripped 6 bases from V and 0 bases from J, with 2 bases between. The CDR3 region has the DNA TGTGCCAGCAGGGCAACTAATGAAAAACTGTTTTTT. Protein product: CASRATNEKLFF.

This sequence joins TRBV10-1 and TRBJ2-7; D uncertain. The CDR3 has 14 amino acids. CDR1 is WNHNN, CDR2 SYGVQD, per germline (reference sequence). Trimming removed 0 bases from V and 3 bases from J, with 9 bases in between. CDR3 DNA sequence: TGCGCCAGCAGTGAGTCCGATTCGCTCTACGAGCAGTACTTC. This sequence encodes CASSESDSLYEQYF.

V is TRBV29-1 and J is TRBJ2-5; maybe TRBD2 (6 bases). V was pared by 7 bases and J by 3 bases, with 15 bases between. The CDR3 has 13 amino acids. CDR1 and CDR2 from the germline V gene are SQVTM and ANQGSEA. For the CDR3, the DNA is TGCAGCGGTGGGACTGGGGTAGAAGAGACCCAGTACTTC. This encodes CSGGTGVEETQYF.

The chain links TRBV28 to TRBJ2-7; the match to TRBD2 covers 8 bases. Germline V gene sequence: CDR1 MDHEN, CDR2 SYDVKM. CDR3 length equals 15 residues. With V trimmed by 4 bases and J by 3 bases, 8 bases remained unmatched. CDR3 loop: CASSWGPGGVYEQYF. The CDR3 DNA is TGTGCCAGCAGTTGGGGCCCGGGGGGGGTCTACGAGCAGTACTTC. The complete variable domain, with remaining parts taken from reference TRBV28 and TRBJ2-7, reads DVKVTQSSRYLVKRTGEKVFLECVQDMDHENMFWYRQDPGLGLRLIYFSYDVKMKEKGDIPEGYSVSREKKERFSLILESASTNQTSMYLCASSWGPGGVYEQYFGPGTRLTVT.

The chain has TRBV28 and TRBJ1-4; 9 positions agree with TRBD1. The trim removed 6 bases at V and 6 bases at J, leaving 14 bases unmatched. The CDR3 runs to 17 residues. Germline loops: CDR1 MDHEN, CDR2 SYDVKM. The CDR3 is CASRPNQNRGRDEKLFF. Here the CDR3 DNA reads TGTGCCAGCAGGCCCAATCAAAACAGGGGGCGTGATGAAAAACTGTTTTTT.

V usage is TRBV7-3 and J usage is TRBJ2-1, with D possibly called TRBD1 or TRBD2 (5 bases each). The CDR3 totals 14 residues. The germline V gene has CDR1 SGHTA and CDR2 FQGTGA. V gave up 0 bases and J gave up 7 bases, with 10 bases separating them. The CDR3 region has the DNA TGTGCCAGCAGCTTAACTCAATGGGGGAATGAGCAGTTCTTC. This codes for CASSLTQWGNEQFF.

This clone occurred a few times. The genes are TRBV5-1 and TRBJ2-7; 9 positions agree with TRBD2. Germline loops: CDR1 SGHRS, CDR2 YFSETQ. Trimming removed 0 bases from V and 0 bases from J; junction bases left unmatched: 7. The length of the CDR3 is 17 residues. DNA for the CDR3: TGCGCCAGCAGCTTGGGGCCTAGCGGGATGTTCTCCTACGAGCAGTACTTC. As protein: CASSLGPSGMFSYEQYF.

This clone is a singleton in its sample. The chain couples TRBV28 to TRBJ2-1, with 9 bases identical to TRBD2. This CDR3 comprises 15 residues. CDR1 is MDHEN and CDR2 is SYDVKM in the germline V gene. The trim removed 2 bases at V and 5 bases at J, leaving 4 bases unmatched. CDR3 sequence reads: CASSLLAGGNNEQFF. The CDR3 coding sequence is TGTGCCAGCAGTTTACTTGCGGGAGGGAACAATGAGCAGTTCTTC.

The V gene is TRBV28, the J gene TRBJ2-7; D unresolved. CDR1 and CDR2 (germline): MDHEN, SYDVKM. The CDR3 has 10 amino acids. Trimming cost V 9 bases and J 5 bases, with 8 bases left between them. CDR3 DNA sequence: TGTGCCAGTAGTGGAGACGAGCAGTACTTC. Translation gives CASSGDEQYF. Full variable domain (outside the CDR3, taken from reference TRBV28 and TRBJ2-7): DVKVTQSSRYLVKRTGEKVFLECVQDMDHENMFWYRQDPGLGLRLIYFSYDVKMKEKGDIPEGYSVSREKKERFSLILESASTNQTSMYLCASSGDEQYFGPGTRLTVT.

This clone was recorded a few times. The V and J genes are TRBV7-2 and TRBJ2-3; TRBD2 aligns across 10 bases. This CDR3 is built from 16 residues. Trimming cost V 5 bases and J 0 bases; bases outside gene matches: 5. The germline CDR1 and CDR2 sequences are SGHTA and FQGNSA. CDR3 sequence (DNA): TGTGCCAGCAGCCTCCTTAGCGGGAGGAGCACAGATACGCAGTATTTT. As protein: CASSLLSGRSTDTQYF.

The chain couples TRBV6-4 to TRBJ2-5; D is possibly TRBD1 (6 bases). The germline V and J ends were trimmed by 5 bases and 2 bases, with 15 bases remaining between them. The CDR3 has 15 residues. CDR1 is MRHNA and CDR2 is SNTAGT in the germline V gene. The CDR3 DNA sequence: TGTGCCAGCAGTCGAGTCAGGGGCCCTCAAGAGACCCAGTACTTC. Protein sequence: CASSRVRGPQETQYF.

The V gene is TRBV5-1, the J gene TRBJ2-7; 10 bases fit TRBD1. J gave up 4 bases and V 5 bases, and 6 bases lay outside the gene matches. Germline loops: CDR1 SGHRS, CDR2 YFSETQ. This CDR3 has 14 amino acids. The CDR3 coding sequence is TGCGCCAGCAGGACCGGGACAGGGGTGTACGAGCAGTACTTC. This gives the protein CASRTGTGVYEQYF.

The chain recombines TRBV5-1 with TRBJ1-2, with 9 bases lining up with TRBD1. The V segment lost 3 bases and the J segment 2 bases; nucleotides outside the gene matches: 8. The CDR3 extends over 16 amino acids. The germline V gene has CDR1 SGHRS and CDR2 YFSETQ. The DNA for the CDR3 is TGCGCCAGCAGCTCAACAACAGGACAGGGGAACTATGGCTACACCTTC. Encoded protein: CASSSTTGQGNYGYTF. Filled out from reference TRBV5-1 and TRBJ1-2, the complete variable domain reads KAGVTQTPRYLIKTRGQQVTLSCSPISGHRSVSWYQQTPGQGLQFLFEYFSETQRNKGNFPGRFSGRQFSNSRSEMNVSTLELGDSALYLCASSSTTGQGNYGYTFGSGTRLTVV.

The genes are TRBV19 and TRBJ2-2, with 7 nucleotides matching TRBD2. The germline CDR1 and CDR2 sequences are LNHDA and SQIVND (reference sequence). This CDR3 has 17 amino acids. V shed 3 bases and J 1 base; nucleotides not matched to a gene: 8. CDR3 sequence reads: CASSMGRSSGNTGELFF. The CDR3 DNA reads TGTGCCAGTAGTATGGGGCGTTCTAGCGGGAACACCGGGGAGCTGTTTTTT. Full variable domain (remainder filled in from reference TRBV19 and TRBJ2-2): DGGITQSPKYLFRKEGQNVTLSCEQNLNHDAMYWYRQDPGQGLRLIYYSQIVNDFQKGDIAEGYSVSREKKESFPLTVTSAQKNPTAFYLCASSMGRSSGNTGELFFGEGSRLTVL.

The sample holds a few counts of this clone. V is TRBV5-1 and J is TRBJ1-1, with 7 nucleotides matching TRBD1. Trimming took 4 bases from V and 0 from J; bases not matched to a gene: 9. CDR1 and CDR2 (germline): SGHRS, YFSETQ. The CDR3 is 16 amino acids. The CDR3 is CASSPSAGGVNTEAFF. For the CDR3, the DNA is TGCGCCAGCAGCCCGTCCGCAGGGGGAGTGAACACTGAAGCTTTCTTT.

CDR3 sequence reads: CASSFGTGGFDGYTF. The CDR3 region has the DNA TGTGCCAGCAGCTTCGGGACAGGGGGCTTTGATGGCTACACCTTC. This chain connects TRBV7-2 to TRBJ1-2, with TRBD1 matching over 12 bases. Trimming at V came to 3 bases and at J to 6 bases, leaving 5 bases not matched to a gene. The CDR3 has 15 amino acids. Germline V gene sequence: CDR1 SGHTA, CDR2 FQGNSA.

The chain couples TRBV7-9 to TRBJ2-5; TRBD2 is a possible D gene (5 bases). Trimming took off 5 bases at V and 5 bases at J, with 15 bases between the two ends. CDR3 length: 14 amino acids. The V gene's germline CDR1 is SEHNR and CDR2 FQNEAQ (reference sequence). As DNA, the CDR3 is TGTGCCAGCAGCACCCAACTAGTTTTGGAGACCCAGTACTTC. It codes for CASSTQLVLETQYF.

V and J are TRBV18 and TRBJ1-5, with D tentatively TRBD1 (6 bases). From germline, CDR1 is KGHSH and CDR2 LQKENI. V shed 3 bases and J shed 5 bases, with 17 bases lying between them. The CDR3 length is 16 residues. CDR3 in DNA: TGTGCCAGCTCACCGGACAGACCCGGGACCGATCAGCCCCAGCATTTT. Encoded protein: CASSPDRPGTDQPQHF.